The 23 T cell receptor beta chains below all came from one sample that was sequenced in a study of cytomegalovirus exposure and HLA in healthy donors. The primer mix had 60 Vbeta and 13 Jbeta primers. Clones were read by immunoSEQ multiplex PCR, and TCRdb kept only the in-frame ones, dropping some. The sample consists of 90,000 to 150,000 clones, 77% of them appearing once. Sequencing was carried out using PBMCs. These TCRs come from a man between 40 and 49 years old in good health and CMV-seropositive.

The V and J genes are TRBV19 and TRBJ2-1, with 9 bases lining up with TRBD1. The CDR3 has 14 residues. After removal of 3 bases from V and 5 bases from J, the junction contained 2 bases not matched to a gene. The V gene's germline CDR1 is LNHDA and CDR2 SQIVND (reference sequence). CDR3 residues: CASSIGTGNNEQFF. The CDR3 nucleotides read TGTGCCAGTAGTATCGGGACAGGGAACAATGAGCAGTTCTTC.

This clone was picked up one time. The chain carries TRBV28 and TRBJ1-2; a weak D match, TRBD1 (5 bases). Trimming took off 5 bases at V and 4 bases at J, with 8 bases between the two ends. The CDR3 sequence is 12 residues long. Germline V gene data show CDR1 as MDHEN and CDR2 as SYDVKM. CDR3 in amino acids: CASSVTAYGYTF. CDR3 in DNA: TGTGCCAGCAGTGTGACAGCCTATGGCTACACCTTC.

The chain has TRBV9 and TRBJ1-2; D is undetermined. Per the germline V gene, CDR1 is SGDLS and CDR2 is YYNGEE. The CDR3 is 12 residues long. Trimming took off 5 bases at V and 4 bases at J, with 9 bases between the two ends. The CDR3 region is CASREVGYGYTF. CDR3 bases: TGTGCCAGCAGGGAGGTGGGCTATGGCTACACCTTC.

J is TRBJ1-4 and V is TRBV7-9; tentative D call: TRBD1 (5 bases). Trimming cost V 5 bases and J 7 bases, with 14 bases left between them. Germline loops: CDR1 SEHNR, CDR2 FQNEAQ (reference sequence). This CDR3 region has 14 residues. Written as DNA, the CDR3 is TGTGCCAGCAGCCGAGGACAATTCACTGAAAAACTGTTTTTT. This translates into CASSRGQFTEKLFF.

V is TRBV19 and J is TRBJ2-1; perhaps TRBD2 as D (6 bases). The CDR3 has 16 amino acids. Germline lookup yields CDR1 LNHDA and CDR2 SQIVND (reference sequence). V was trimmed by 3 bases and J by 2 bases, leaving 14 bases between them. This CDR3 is CASSIGSGGAYNEQFF. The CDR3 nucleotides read TGTGCCAGTAGTATCGGGTCTGGAGGGGCCTACAATGAGCAGTTCTTC.

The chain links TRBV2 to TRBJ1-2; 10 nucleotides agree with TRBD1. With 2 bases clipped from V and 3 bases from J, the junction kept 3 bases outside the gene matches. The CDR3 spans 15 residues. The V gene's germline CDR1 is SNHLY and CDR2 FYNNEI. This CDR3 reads CASSERGTGDYGYTF. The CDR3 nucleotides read TGTGCCAGCAGTGAAAGGGGGACAGGGGACTATGGCTACACCTTC.

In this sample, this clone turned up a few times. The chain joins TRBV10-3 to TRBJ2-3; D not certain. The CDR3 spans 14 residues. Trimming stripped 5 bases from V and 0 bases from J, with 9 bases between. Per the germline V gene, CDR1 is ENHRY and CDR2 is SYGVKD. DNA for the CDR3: TGTGCCATCAGTCCCGACAAAAGCACAGATACGCAGTATTTT. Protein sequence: CAISPDKSTDTQYF.

The CDR3 nucleotides read TGTGCTAGTAGTCGCGGGGGGGTAGACAATGAGCAGTTCTTC. Its translation: CASSRGGVDNEQFF. The V gene is TRBV12-5, the J gene TRBJ2-1, with TRBD2 identical over 9 bases. Losses at the gene ends were 8 bases for V and 5 bases for J; bases not matched to a gene: 7. The length of the CDR3 is 14 residues. CDR1 is LGHNT and CDR2 is FRNRAP in the germline V gene.

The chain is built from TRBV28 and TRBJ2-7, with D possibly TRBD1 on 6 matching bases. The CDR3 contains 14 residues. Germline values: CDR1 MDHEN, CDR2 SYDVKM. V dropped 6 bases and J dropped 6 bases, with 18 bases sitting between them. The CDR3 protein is CASSDQGTNPEQYF. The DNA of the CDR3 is TGTGCCAGCAGCGACCAAGGGACAAACCCCGAGCAGTACTTC.

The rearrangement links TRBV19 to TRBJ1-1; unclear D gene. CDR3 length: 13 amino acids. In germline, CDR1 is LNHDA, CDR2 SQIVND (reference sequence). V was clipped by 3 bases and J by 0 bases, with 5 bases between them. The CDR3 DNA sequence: TGTGCCAGTAGTATTAAAATGAACACTGAAGCTTTCTTT. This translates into CASSIKMNTEAFF.

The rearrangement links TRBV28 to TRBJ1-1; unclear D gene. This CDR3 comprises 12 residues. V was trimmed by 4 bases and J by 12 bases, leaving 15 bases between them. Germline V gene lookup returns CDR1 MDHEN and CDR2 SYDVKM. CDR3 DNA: TGTGCCAGCAGTTCGACTGTTGGATCAACTTTCTTT. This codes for CASSSTVGSTFF.

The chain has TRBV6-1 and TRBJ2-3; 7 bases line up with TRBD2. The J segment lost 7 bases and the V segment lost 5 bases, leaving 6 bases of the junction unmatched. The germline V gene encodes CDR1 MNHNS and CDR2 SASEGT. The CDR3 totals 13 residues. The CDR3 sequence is CASSFSGGNTQYF. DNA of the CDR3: TGTGCCAGCAGTTTCTCGGGAGGTAATACGCAGTATTTT.

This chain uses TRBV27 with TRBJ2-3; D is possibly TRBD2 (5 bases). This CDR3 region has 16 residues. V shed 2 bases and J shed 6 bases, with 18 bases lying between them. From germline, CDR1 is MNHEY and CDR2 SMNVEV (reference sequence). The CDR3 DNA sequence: TGTGCCAGCAGTTTAACCCGGACCCTTAGAGGGGATACGCAGTATTTT. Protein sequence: CASSLTRTLRGDTQYF.

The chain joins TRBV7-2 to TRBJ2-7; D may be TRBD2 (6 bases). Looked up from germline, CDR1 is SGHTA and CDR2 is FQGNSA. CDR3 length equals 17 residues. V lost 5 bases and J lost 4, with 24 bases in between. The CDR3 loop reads CASSPKQRPGLVYEQYF. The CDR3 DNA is TGTGCCAGCAGCCCTAAACAGAGACCGGGACTGGTTTACGAGCAGTACTTC.

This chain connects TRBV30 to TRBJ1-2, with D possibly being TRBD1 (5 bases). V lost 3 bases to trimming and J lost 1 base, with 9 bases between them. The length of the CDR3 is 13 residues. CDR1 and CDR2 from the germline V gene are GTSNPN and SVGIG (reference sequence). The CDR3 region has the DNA TGTGCCTGGAGCGGGGACTTTAACTATGGCTACACCTTC. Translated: CAWSGDFNYGYTF.

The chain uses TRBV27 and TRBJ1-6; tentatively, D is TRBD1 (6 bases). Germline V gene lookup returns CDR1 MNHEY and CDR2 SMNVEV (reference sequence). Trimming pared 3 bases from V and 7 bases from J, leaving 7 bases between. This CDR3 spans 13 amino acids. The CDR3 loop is CASSFDRNSPLHF. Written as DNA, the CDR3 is TGTGCCAGCAGTTTCGACAGGAATTCACCCCTCCACTTT.

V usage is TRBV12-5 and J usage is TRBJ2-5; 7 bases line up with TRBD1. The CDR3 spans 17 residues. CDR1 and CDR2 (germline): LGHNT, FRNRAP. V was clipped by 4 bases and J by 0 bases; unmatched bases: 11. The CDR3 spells CASGSSPGTAYQETQYF. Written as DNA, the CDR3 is TGTGCTAGTGGTTCCTCCCCCGGGACAGCGTACCAAGAGACCCAGTACTTC.

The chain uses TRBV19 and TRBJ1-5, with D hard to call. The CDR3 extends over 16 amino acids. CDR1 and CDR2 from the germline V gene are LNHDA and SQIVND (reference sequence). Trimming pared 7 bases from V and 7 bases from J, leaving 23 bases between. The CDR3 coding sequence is TGTGCCAGTATGGGTACGAGTCTTTTGGGCGGGCAGCCCCAGCATTTT. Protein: CASMGTSLLGGQPQHF.

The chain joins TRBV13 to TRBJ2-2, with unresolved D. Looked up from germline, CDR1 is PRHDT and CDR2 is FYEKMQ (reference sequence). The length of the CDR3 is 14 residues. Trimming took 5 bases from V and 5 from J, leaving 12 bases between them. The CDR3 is CASSPPSDTGELFF. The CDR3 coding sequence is TGTGCCAGCAGCCCGCCTAGTGATACCGGGGAGCTGTTTTTT.

As DNA, the CDR3 is TGTGCCAGCAGTTACCAGGGAGGGGGTATTCAGCCCCAGCATTTT. Translating it yields CASSYQGGGIQPQHF. V and J are TRBV6-6 and TRBJ1-5; D is possibly TRBD1 (6 bases). Trimming left V 2 bases short and J 6 bases short, with 14 bases between. Germline CDR1 MNHNY, CDR2 SVGAGI (reference sequence). This CDR3 is built from 15 residues.

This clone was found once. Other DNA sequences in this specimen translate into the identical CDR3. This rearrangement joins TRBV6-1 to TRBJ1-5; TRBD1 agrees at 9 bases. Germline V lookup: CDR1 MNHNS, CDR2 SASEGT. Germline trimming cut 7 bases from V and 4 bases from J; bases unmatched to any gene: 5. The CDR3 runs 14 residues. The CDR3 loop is CASKRTGVNQPQHF. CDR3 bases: TGTGCCAGCAAAAGGACAGGGGTGAATCAGCCCCAGCATTTT.

The CDR3 loop reads CASSLTAGTSGADTQYF. CDR3 in DNA: TGTGCCAGCAGCTTAACGGCCGGGACTAGCGGGGCGGATACGCAGTATTTT. This chain connects TRBV7-3 to TRBJ2-3, with TRBD2 matching over 13 bases. The junction had 6 bases not matched to a gene; V was cut back by 0 bases and J by 6 bases. Germline-derived CDR1 and CDR2 are SGHTA and FQGTGA. This CDR3 has 17 amino acids.

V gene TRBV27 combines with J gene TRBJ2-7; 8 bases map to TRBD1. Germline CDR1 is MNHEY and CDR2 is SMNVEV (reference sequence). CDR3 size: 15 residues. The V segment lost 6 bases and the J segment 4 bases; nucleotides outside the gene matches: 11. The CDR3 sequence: CASSYTGTGIYEQYF. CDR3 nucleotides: TGTGCCAGCAGCTATACCGGGACAGGAATATACGAGCAGTACTTC.